This TCR beta chain derives from a study of blood T cell repertoires in COVID-19. Method: immunoSEQ multiplex PCR; TCRdb's copy keeps in-frame clones and lacks some. Of more than 300,000 clones in the sample, 70% to 90% were seen once. There are 16 residues in the CDR3. V lost 5 bases, J lost 4 bases, and 13 bases stayed unmatched. CDR1 and CDR2 from the germline V gene are LGHDT and YNNKEL (reference sequence). Participant age was roughly 18 to 90 years, and participants resided in about 25 US areas. Clinical histories supplied by participants themselves formed the basis of cohort assignment. Sequencing was done on a sample of PBMCs or T cells enriched from blood (not recorded which). J is TRBJ1-2 and V is TRBV3-1 (or the pseudogene TRBV3-2), with TRBD1 matching 7 bases. The receptor was derived from a woman aged 18-29 years who had recovered from COVID-19. This CDR3 reads CASSLLDRDEAYGYTF. The CDR3 DNA is TGTGCCAGCAGCTTACTCGACAGGGACGAAGCCTATGGCTACACCTTC.